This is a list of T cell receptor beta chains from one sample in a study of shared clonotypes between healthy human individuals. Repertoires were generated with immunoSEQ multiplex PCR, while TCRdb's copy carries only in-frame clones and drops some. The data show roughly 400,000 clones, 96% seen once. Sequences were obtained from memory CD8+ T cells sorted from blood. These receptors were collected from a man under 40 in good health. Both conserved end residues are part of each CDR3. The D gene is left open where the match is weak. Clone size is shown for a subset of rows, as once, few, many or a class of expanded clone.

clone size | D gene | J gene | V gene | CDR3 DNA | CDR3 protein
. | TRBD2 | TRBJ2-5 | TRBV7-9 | TGTGCCAGCAGCAGTAGCGGGAGGGAAGAGACCCAGTACTTC | CASSSSGREETQYF
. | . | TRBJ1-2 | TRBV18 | TGTGCCAGCTCACCCCTAGATGGTACCTATGGCTACACCTTC | CASSPLDGTYGYTF
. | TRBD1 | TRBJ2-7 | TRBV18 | TGTGCCAGCTCACCACGCCAGACAGGGTTGGGCGAGCAGTACTTC | CASSPRQTGLGEQYF
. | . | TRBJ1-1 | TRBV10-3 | TGTGCCATCAGACAGGGGAACACTGAAGCTTTCTTT | CAIRQGNTEAFF
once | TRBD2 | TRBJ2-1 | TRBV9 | TGTGCCAGCAGCGCCCAGGGCGGGAGCTCCTACAATGAGCAGTTCTTC | CASSAQGGSSYNEQFF
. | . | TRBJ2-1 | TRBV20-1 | TGCAGTGCTGGGAATTACAATGAGCAGTTCTTC | CSAGNYNEQFF
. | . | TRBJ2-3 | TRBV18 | TGTGCCAGCTCACCACTAGTCGTGGGGCACACAGATACGCAGTATTTT | CASSPLVVGHTDTQYF
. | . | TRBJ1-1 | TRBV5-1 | TGCGCCAGCGGCATAACAGGTGTCAACACTGAAGCTTTCTTT | CASGITGVNTEAFF
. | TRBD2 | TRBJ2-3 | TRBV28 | TGTGCCAGCAGTTGGGAGGACGGGAGGGGGGCGGATACGCAGTATTTT | CASSWEDGRGADTQYF
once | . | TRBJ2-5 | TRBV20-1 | TGCAGTGCTAGTGTGGGAGAGACCCAGTACTTC | CSASVGETQYF
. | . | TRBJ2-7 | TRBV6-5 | TGTGCCAGCAGTTACTTGGCAGGCTACGAGCAGTACTTC | CASSYLAGYEQYF
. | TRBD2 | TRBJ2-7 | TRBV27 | TGTGCCAGCAGTTTACTAGCGGCCTACGAGCAGTACTTC | CASSLLAAYEQYF
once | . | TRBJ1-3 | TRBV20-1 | TGCAGTGCTAGACCGGAAAACACCATATATTTT | CSARPENTIYF
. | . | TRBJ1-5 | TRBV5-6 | TGTGCCAGCTCAGGGAGCAGGCAGCCCCAGCATTTT | CASSGSRQPQHF
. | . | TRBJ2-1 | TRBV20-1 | TGCAGTGCTAGAGAAACGGCTCAGTTCTTC | CSARETAQFF
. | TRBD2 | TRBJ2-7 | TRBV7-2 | TGTGCCAGCAGCACGACTAGCGGGAACTACGAGCAGTACTTC | CASSTTSGNYEQYF
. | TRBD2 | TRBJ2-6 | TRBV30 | TGTGCCTGGAGCTACTTCCTTAGCGGGTCTGGGGCCAACGTCCTGACTTTC | CAWSYFLSGSGANVLTF
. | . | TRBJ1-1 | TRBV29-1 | TGCAGCGTAAATTCGGGGGTCGGAACTGAAGCTTTCTTT | CSVNSGVGTEAFF
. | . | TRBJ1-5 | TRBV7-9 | TGTGCCAGCAGCTTCGGCAATCAGCCCCAGCATTTT | CASSFGNQPQHF
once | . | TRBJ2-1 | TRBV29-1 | TGCAGCGGCCACAGAGGCAATGAGCAGTTCTTC | CSGHRGNEQFF
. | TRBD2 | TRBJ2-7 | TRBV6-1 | TGTGCCAGCGCGGGAGGGGGCTACGAGCAGTACTTC | CASAGGGYEQYF
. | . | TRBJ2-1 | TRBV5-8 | TGTGCCAGCAGCTTAAAACCCGGGAGTGGAAAGTTCTTC | CASSLKPGSGKFF
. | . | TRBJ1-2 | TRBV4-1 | TGCGCCAGCAGCCCCCAGCTTTCCTATGGCTACACCTTC | CASSPQLSYGYTF
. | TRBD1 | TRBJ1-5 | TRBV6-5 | TGTGCCAGCAGTGCGGGACAGGCCCTCAATCAGCCCCAGCATTTT | CASSAGQALNQPQHF
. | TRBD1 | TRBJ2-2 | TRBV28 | TGTGCCAGCAGATACCGACAGGGGAACACCGGGGAGCTGTTTTTT | CASRYRQGNTGELFF
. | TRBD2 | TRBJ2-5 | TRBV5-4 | TGTGCCAGCAGCTTGGTGGATAGCGGGAGGGGTTTAGCGGAGACCCAGTACTTC | CASSLVDSGRGLAETQYF
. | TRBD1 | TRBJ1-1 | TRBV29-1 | TGCAGCGTTGAGACAGGGGGCACTGAAGCTTTCTTT | CSVETGGTEAFF
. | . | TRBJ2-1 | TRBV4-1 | TGCGCCAGCAGCCAAGTAGAGGCGGCATCCTCCTACAATGAGCAGTTCTTC | CASSQVEAASSYNEQFF
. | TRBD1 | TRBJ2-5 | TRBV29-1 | TGCAGCGTCATGACCGGACAGGGAGAGACCCAGTACTTC | CSVMTGQGETQYF
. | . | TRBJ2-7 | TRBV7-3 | TGTGCCAGCAGCTTAAAAGGCCCCGGCTACGAGCAGTACTTC | CASSLKGPGYEQYF
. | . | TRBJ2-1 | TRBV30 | TGTGCCTGGACTCCCCCGGGGTACAATGAGCAGTTCTTC | CAWTPPGYNEQFF
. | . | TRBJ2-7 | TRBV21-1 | TGTGCCAGCAGCGGCCCGGGACTAGCGGGAGACCACGAGCAGTACTTC | CASSGPGLAGDHEQYF
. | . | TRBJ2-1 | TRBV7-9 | TGTGCCAGCAGCTTAACCTGGACCGACGACAATGAGCAGTTCTTC | CASSLTWTDDNEQFF
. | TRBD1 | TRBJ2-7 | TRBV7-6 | TGTGCCAGCAGCTTAGGGGACCCCAGGGGGCAATCCTACGAGCAGTACTTC | CASSLGDPRGQSYEQYF
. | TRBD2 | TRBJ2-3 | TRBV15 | TGTGCCACCAGCAGAGAGACTAGCGGGAGAGTCACAGATACGCAGTATTTT | CATSRETSGRVTDTQYF
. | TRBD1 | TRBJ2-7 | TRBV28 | TGTGCCAGCCGCCGCGGGACAGGGTCGGGCGGCTACGAGCAGTACTTC | CASRRGTGSGGYEQYF
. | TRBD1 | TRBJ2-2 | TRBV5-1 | TGCGCCAGCAGCCCCTTTGACAGGGGGCGCACCGGGGAGCTGTTTTTT | CASSPFDRGRTGELFF
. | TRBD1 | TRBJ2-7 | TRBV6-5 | TGTGCCAGCAGTTTTCAGCCGGGGACAGGTTCCTACGAGCAGTACTTC | CASSFQPGTGSYEQYF
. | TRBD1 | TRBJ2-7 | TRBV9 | TGTGCCAGCAGCACAGGACAGGGGAGGTACGAGCAGTACTTC | CASSTGQGRYEQYF
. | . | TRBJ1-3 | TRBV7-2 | TGTGCCAGCAGCTTGACAAGGTTCTCTGGAAACACCATATATTTT | CASSLTRFSGNTIYF
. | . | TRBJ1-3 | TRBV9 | TGTGCCAGCAGCCGGGAGGCAGTCTCTGGAAACACCATATATTTT | CASSREAVSGNTIYF
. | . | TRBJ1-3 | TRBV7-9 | TGTGCCAGCAGCCCAGGCATAACGCCTGGAAACACCATATATTTT | CASSPGITPGNTIYF
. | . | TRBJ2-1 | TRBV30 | TGTGCCTGGAGTGTAAAATGGCAATCCTACAATGAGCAGTTCTTC | CAWSVKWQSYNEQFF
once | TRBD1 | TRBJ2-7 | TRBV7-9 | TGTGCCAGCAGCTTAGGGGACAGACCCTACGAGCAGTACTTC | CASSLGDRPYEQYF
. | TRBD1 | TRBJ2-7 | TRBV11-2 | TGTGCCAGCAGCCGGGGACAGGGCTACGAGCAGTACTTC | CASSRGQGYEQYF
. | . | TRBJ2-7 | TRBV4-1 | TGCGCCAGCAGCAAGACCCGGGACTCCTCCTACGAGCAGTACTTC | CASSKTRDSSYEQYF
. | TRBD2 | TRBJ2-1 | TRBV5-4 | TGTGCCAGCAGCCAGAAACTAGCGGGATTAGCTTTCAATGAGCAGTTCTTC | CASSQKLAGLAFNEQFF
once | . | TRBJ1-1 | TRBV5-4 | TGTGCCAGCAGCCTGTGGGGCGGGAACACTGAAGCTTTCTTT | CASSLWGGNTEAFF
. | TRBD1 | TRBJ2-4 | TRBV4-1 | TGCGCCAGCAGCCAGCCCCAACGGGACAGGCTAGCCAAAAACATTCAGTACTTC | CASSQPQRDRLAKNIQYF
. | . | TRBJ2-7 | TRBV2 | TGTGCCAGCAGTACTAGCTGGGGTCTGGGGGAGCAGTACTTC | CASSTSWGLGEQYF
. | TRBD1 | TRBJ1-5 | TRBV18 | TGTGCCAGCTCACCCCCGGGACAGGGGGGGCTCCGGCCCCAGCATTTT | CASSPPGQGGLRPQHF
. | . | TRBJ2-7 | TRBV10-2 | TGCGCCAGCGGTTCGGGGTTCAGCTACGAGCAGTACTTC | CASGSGFSYEQYF
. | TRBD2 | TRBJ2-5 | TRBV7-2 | TGTGCCAGCAGCTCTAGCGGGACCGCAGAGACCCAGTACTTC | CASSSSGTAETQYF
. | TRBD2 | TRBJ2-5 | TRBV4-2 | TGTGCCAGCAGCCAAGGACTAGCGCACCAAGAGACCCAGTACTTC | CASSQGLAHQETQYF
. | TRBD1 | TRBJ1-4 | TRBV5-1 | TGCGCCAGCAGCTCCAACAGGGGGCCCAGAGAAAAACTGTTTTTT | CASSSNRGPREKLFF